Shown below are 6 T cell receptor beta chains from a single sample sequenced in a study of OX40 agonist ivuxolimab in advanced cancers. To prepare the library, the immunoSEQ multiplex PCR assay was applied. TCRdb stores this immuneACCESS table with in-frame sequences only. Part of the clones is absent; in the studies checked, under half of the shortfall reflects unresolved V genes, and no reason is known for the rest. Here the sample has tens of thousands of clones; roughly 80% occur a single time. Of the sample, 4.6% is held by the ten largest clones. This material consisted of CD4+ or CD8+ T cells sorted from blood, taken in a trial of the OX40 agonist ivuxolimab. The receptors here all came from an adult with an advanced solid tumor such as melanoma, head and neck, liver or kidney cancer.

The sample holds a few counts of this clone. The V and J genes are TRBV18 and TRBJ1-1; D unclear. The V gene lost 2 bases and the J gene lost 1 base, with 2 bases spanning the gap. Germline V gene data show CDR1 as KGHSH and CDR2 as LQKENI. The CDR3 is 12 amino acids. CDR3 coding DNA: TGTGCCAGCTCACCAGGGAACACTGAAGCTTTCTTT. Translation gives CASSPGNTEAFF.

The V gene is TRBV19, the J gene TRBJ1-2; 9 nucleotides line up with TRBD1. With V trimmed by 3 bases and J by 4 bases, 3 bases remained unmatched. This CDR3 has 14 residues. CDR1 and CDR2 from the germline V gene are LNHDA and SQIVND (reference sequence). CDR3 DNA sequence: TGTGCCAGTAGTATTTCGACAGGGGGCTATGGCTACACCTTC. This sequence encodes CASSISTGGYGYTF.

This clone was detected once. The chain uses TRBV4-1 and TRBJ1-5; the D gene is possibly TRBD1 (6 bases). The germline V gene has CDR1 MGHRA and CDR2 YSYEKL. This CDR3 comprises 16 residues. V gave up 1 base and J gave up 1 base, with 11 bases separating them. DNA of the CDR3: TGCGCCAGCAGCCAAGTGGGACACCAAAGCAATCAGCCCCAGCATTTT. Protein: CASSQVGHQSNQPQHF.

The DNA of the CDR3 is TGCGCCAGCAGCTTGCTCGCGGTGAACACTGAAGCTTTCTTT. Its translation is CASSLLAVNTEAFF. V and J are TRBV5-1 and TRBJ1-1; D unresolved. The CDR3 sequence is 14 residues long. The V gene lost 1 base and the J gene lost 0 bases, with 7 bases spanning the gap. Germline V CDR1 and CDR2: SGHRS, YFSETQ. Full variable domain (missing parts from reference TRBV5-1 and TRBJ1-1): KAGVTQTPRYLIKTRGQQVTLSCSPISGHRSVSWYQQTPGQGLQFLFEYFSETQRNKGNFPGRFSGRQFSNSRSEMNVSTLELGDSALYLCASSLLAVNTEAFFGQGTRLTVV.

The rearrangement uses TRBV9 and TRBJ2-1, with TRBD2 matching 13 bases. This CDR3 has 18 amino acids. Looked up from germline, CDR1 is SGDLS and CDR2 is YYNGEE. V gave up 3 bases and J gave up 7 bases; unmatched junction bases: 13. CDR3 residues: CASSDPGETSGGWNEQFF. As DNA, the CDR3 is TGTGCCAGCAGCGACCCAGGCGAGACTAGCGGGGGGTGGAATGAGCAGTTCTTC.

The rearrangement uses TRBV19 and TRBJ2-1; tentatively, D is TRBD1 (7 bases). V lost 6 bases and J 7 bases, leaving 19 bases between the germline ends. CDR1 LNHDA and CDR2 SQIVND come from the germline V gene (reference sequence). The CDR3 has 15 amino acids. CDR3 in amino acids: CASRGLEGAGNEQFF. For the CDR3, the DNA is TGTGCCAGTAGGGGTCTAGAGGGGGCGGGAAATGAGCAGTTCTTC.